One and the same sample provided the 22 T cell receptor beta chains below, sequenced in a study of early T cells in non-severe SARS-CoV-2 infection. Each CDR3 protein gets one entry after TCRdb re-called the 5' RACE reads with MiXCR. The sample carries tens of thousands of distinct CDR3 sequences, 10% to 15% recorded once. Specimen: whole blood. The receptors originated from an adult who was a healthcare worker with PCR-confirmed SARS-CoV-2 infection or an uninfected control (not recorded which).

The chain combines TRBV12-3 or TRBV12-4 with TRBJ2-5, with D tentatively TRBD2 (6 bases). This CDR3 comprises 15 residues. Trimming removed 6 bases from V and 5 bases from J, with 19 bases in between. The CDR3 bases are TGTGCCAGCAGGCCTACCCAGGACCTAGCGGAGACCCAGTACTTC. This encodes CASRPTQDLAETQYF.

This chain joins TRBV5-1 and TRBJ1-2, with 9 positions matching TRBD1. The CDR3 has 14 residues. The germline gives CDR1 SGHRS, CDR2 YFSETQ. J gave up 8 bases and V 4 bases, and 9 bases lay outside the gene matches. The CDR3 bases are TGCGCCAGCAGCCCGGAACAGGGGGCGCGGGGCTACACCTTC. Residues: CASSPEQGARGYTF.

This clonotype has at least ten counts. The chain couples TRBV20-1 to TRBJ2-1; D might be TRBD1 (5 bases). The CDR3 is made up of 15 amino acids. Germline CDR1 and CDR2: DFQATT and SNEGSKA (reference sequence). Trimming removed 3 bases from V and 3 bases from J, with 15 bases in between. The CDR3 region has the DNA TGCAGTGCTAGGGGGTCAGGGAAGGTCTACAATGAGCAGTTCTTC. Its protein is CSARGSGKVYNEQFF.

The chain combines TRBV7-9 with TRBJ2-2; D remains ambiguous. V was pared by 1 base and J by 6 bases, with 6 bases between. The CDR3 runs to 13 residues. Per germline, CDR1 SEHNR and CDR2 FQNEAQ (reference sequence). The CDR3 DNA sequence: TGTGCCAGCAGCTTAGTGGTTGCCGGGGAGCTGTTTTTT. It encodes CASSLVVAGELFF.

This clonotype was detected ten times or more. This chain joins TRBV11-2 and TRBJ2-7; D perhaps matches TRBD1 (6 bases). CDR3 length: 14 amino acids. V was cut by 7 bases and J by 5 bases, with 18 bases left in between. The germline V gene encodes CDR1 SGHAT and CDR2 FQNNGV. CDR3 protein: CASTLLEQGNEQYF. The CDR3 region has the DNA TGTGCCAGCACCTTGCTGGAACAGGGCAACGAGCAGTACTTC.

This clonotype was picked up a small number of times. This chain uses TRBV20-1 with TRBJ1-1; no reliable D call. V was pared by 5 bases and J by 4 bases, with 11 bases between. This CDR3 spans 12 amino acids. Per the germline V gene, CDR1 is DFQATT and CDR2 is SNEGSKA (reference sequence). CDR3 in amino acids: CSAYEQSTEAFF. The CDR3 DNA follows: TGCAGTGCTTATGAGCAGAGCACTGAAGCTTTCTTT.

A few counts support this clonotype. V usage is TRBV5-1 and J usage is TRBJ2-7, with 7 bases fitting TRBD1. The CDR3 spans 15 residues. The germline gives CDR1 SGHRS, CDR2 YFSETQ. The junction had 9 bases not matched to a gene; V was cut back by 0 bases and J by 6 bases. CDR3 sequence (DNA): TGCGCCAGCAGCTTGGGAGACAGGGCGCATACCGAGCAGTACTTC. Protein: CASSLGDRAHTEQYF.

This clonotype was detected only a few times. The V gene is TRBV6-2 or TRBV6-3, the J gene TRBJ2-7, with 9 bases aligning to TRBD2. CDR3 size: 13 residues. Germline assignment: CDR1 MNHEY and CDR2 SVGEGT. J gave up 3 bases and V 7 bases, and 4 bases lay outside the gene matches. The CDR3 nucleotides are TGTGCCAGCATGGGACTAGCCCGCTACGAGCAGTACTTC. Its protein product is CASMGLARYEQYF.

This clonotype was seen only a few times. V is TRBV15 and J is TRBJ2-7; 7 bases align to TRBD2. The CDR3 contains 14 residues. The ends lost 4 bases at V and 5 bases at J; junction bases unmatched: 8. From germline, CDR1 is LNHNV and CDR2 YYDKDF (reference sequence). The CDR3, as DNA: TGTGCCACCAGCACAAGACTAGCTTCCGACGAGCAGTACTTC. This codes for CATSTRLASDEQYF.

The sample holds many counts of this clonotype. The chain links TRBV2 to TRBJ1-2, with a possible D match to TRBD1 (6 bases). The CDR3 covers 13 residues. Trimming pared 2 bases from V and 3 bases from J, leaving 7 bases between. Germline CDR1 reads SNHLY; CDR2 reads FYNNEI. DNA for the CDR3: TGTGCCAGCAGTGAAAGGACAGACTATGGCTACACCTTC. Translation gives CASSERTDYGYTF.

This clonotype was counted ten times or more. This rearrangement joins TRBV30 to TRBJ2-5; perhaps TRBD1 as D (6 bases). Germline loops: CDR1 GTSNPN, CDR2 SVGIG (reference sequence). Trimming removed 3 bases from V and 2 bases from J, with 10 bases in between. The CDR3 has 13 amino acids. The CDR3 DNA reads TGTGCCTGGAGCAGGGGTCAGCAAGAGACCCAGTACTTC. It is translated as CAWSRGQQETQYF.

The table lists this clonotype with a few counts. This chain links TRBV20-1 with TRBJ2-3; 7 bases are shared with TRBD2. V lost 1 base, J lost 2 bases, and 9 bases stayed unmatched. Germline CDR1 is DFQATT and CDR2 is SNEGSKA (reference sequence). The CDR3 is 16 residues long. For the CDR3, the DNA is TGCAGTGCTAGAGGCTCGGGGGGACGATACACAGATACGCAGTATTTT. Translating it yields CSARGSGGRYTDTQYF.

The CDR3 is CASSAGLASNEQFF. For the CDR3, the DNA is TGTGCCAGCAGCGCAGGACTAGCCTCCAATGAGCAGTTCTTC. The V call is TRBV11-3, the J call TRBJ2-1; TRBD2 agrees at 8 bases. In germline, CDR1 is SGHNT, CDR2 YENEEA. Trimming removed 5 bases from V and 6 bases from J; junction bases left unmatched: 6. This CDR3 is built from 14 residues.

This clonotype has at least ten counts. CDR3 nucleotides: TGTGCCACCAGGCAAATGGGATCGGCGCCCGTTCTCGAGCAGTACTTC. It translates to CATRQMGSAPVLEQYF. The chain recombines TRBV24-1 with TRBJ2-7; D gene uncertain. This CDR3 region has 16 residues. CDR1 KGHDR and CDR2 SFDVKD come from the germline V gene. Trimming stripped 7 bases from V and 6 bases from J, with 24 bases between.

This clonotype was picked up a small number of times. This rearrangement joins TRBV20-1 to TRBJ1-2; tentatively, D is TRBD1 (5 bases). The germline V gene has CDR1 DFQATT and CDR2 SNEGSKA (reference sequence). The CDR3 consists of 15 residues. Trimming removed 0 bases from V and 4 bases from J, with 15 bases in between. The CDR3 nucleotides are TGCAGTGCTAGAGATCACGGGGCAGGGTCCTATGGCTACACCTTC. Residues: CSARDHGAGSYGYTF.

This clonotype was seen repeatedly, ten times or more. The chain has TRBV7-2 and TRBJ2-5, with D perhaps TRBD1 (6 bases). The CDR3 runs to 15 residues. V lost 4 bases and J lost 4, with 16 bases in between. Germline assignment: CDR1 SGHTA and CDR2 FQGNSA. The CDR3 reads CASSYTTGTRETQYF. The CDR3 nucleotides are TGTGCCAGCAGCTATACCACCGGGACACGAGAGACCCAGTACTTC.

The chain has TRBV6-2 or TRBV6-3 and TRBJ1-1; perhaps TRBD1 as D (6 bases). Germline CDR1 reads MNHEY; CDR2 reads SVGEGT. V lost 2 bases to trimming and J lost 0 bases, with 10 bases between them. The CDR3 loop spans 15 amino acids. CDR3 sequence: CASSYVGQMNTEAFF. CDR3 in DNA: TGTGCCAGCAGTTACGTAGGACAGATGAACACTGAAGCTTTCTTT.

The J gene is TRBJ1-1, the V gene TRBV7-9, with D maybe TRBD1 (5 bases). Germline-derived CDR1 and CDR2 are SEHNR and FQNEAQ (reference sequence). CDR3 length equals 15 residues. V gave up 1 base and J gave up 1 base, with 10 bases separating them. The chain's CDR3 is CASSLGGHRNTEAFF. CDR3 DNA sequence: TGTGCCAGCAGCTTAGGTGGACACAGGAACACTGAAGCTTTCTTT.

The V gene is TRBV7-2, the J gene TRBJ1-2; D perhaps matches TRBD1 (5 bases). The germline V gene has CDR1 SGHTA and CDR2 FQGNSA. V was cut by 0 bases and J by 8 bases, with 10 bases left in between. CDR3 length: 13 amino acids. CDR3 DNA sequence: TGTGCCAGCAGCTTAGCTGGGGGAAGGGGCTACACCTTC. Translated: CASSLAGGRGYTF.

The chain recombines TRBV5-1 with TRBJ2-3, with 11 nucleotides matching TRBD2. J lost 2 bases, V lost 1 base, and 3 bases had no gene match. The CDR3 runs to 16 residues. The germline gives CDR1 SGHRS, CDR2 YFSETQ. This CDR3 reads CASSLRTSGFTDTQYF. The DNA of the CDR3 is TGCGCCAGCAGCTTGAGGACTAGCGGGTTCACAGATACGCAGTATTTT.

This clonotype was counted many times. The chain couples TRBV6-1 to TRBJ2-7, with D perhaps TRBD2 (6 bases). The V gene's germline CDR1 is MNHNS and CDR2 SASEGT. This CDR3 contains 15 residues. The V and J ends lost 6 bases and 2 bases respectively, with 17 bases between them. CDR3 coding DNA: TGTGCCAGCAGGAAACTACTAGCCGGAGCCTACGAGCAGTACTTC. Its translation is CASRKLLAGAYEQYF.

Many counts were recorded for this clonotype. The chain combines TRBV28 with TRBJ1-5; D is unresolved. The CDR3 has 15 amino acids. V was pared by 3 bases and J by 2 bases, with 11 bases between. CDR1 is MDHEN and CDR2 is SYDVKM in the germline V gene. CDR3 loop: CASSFGLQRNQPQHF. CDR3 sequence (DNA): TGTGCCAGCAGTTTTGGCTTACAGCGCAATCAGCCCCAGCATTTT.